A selection of T cell receptor beta chains follows, all from one sample in a study of cytomegalovirus exposure and HLA in healthy donors. Assay used: immunoSEQ multiplex PCR; TCRdb lists only in-frame clones, some missing. This sample has fewer than 200,000 clones, with roughly 76% found just once. The sample taken for sequencing was PBMCs. The source of these receptors is a woman aged 18-29 years in good health and CMV-seropositive. Each CDR3 is given with its conserved first and last residue. A D gene is named only where the DNA matches it firmly. Some rows mark clone size as missing; the rest say once, few, many or name a class of expanded clone.

j_call d_call v_call clone_size cdr3_aa cdr3_nt
TRBJ2-1 - TRBV2 once CASKRTDPPYNEQFF TGTGCCAGCAAAAGGACAGATCCCCCCTACAATGAGCAGTTCTTC
TRBJ1-1 - TRBV7-3 - CASSPQAGFYVVNTEAFF TGTGCCAGCAGCCCACAGGCCGGGTTTTACGTGGTGAACACTGAAGCTTTCTTT
TRBJ2-7 TRBD1 TRBV2 - CASKGQISSYEQYF TGTGCCAGCAAGGGACAGATAAGCTCCTACGAGCAGTACTTC
TRBJ1-1 - TRBV9 once CASSLGRARTEAFF TGTGCCAGCAGCCTAGGGAGGGCGCGCACTGAAGCTTTCTTT
TRBJ2-3 TRBD2 TRBV7-2 - CASSLEGLGRTDTQYF TGTGCCAGCAGCTTAGAAGGACTAGGCCGCACAGATACGCAGTATTTT
TRBJ1-5 - TRBV6-5 - CASSPDSINQPQHF TGTGCCAGCAGTCCGGACAGTATTAATCAGCCCCAGCATTTT
TRBJ2-1 - TRBV7-6 - CASSFGPSSHEQFF TGTGCCAGCAGCTTTGGTCCTAGTTCGCATGAGCAGTTCTTC
TRBJ2-7 TRBD1 TRBV5-1 few CASSRTGSPYEQYF TGTGCCAGCAGCCGGACAGGGTCCCCCTACGAGCAGTACTTC
TRBJ2-5 - TRBV27 - CASSLFPGQETQYF TGTGCCAGCAGTTTATTTCCGGGACAAGAGACCCAGTACTTC
TRBJ1-2 TRBD1 TRBV28 - CASRPGTAGDYGYTF TGTGCCAGCAGACCCGGGACAGCGGGCGACTATGGCTACACCTTC
TRBJ2-1 - TRBV28 - CASSPTPPPTSYNEQFF TGTGCCAGCAGTCCTACTCCCCCTCCGACATCCTACAATGAGCAGTTCTTC
TRBJ2-2 - TRBV19 - CASSIWSLAGELFF TGTGCCAGTAGTATCTGGTCACTGGCCGGGGAGCTGTTTTTT
TRBJ2-5 - TRBV9 - CASSVGGEWKTQYF TGTGCCAGCAGCGTGGGCGGGGAGTGGAAGACCCAGTACTTC
TRBJ2-7 TRBD2 TRBV11-2 - CASRSLAGSYEQYF TGTGCCAGCAGGAGCCTAGCGGGGTCCTACGAGCAGTACTTC
TRBJ1-1 - TRBV9 - CASSPRWGGDTEAFF TGTGCCAGCAGCCCTCGTTGGGGGGGCGACACTGAAGCTTTCTTT
TRBJ2-2 - TRBV23-1 - CASSPRVGGHTGELFF TGCGCCAGCAGCCCTAGGGTCGGGGGTCACACCGGGGAGCTGTTTTTT
TRBJ2-5 - TRBV28 - CASSWQDFQETQYF TGTGCCAGCAGTTGGCAGGATTTCCAAGAGACCCAGTACTTC
TRBJ1-2 - TRBV10-1 - CASSESKLFKARYFYGYTF TGCGCCAGCAGTGAGTCAAAATTATTTAAAGCCCGTTACTTCTATGGCTACACCTTC
TRBJ1-2 - TRBV10-1 - CASKRTGRRGYTF TGCGCCAGCAAAAGAACAGGGCGGCGTGGCTACACCTTC
TRBJ2-1 - TRBV5-1 once CASSSRSSYNEQFF TGCGCCAGCAGCTCTAGGAGCTCCTACAATGAGCAGTTCTTC
TRBJ1-2 - TRBV19 - CASSIGGTQDGYTF TGTGCCAGTAGTATTGGGGGGACTCAGGATGGCTACACCTTC
TRBJ2-1 - TRBV30 - CAWSLPGKHNEQFF TGTGCCTGGAGCTTACCGGGGAAGCACAATGAGCAGTTCTTC
TRBJ2-1 - TRBV28 - CASSHVGKRQGSRNEQFF TGTGCCAGCAGTCATGTTGGTAAAAGGCAGGGTAGTAGGAATGAGCAGTTCTTC
TRBJ2-2 - TRBV19 few CASSPQVTGELFF TGTGCCAGTAGTCCACAGGTCACCGGGGAGCTGTTTTTT
TRBJ2-5 - TRBV11-2 once CASSALSLRRQDQETQYF TGTGCCAGCAGCGCCCTTTCCCTCCGGCGACAGGACCAAGAGACCCAGTACTTC